The 29 T cell receptor beta chains given below trace back to one sample, sequenced in a study of a mutant IDH1 vaccine in newly diagnosed glioma. No antigens are known for them. The method was immunoSEQ multiplex PCR; TCRdb's version includes in-frame clones alone and lacks a portion of them. The table includes over 30,000 clones, around nine tenths detected once. Described time point: week 47, end of study. Vaccinated patients received 300 ug of mutant IDH1 20-mer peptide per dose, with topical imiquimod. The input for sequencing was PBMCs, taken from a glioma patient whose treatment included an IDH1 peptide vaccine. The receptors come from a woman younger than 45 with glioma.

The V gene is TRBV19, the J gene TRBJ1-2, with TRBD1 matching 9 bases. The CDR3 runs 14 residues. CDR1 and CDR2 from the germline V gene are LNHDA and SQIVND (reference sequence). With V trimmed by 6 bases and J by 4 bases, 6 bases remained unmatched. CDR3 DNA sequence: TGTGCCAGTAGGATGGACAGGGGAAGCTATGGCTACACCTTC. As protein: CASRMDRGSYGYTF. The variable domain in full, completed from reference TRBV19 and TRBJ1-2, reads DGGITQSPKYLFRKEGQNVTLSCEQNLNHDAMYWYRQDPGQGLRLIYYSQIVNDFQKGDIAEGYSVSREKKESFPLTVTSAQKNPTAFYLCASRMDRGSYGYTFGSGTRLTVV.

The chain links TRBV5-4 to TRBJ2-3; perhaps TRBD2 as D (6 bases). The V end was cut by 4 bases, the J end by 0 bases, with 9 bases between. Germline CDR1 and CDR2: SGHNT and YYREEE (reference sequence). The CDR3 length is 14 residues. The CDR3 here is CASSASGSTDTQYF. CDR3 nucleotides: TGTGCCAGCAGCGCCAGCGGGAGCACAGATACGCAGTATTTT.

This clone was recorded once. This chain joins TRBV7-8 and TRBJ2-7; D remains unclear. Germline-derived CDR1 and CDR2 are SGHVS and FQNEAQ. V lost 1 base and J lost 4, with 20 bases in between. The CDR3 sequence is 17 residues long. As DNA, the CDR3 is TGTGCCAGCAGCTTAGATGGTCCGGCCTCATCCCCTTACGAGCAGTACTTC. Its protein product is CASSLDGPASSPYEQYF.

The sample holds one count of this clone. CDR3 region: CASSLTGGNEKLFF. The DNA of the CDR3 is TGCGCCAGCAGCCTGACAGGGGGAAATGAAAAACTGTTTTTT. This chain connects TRBV4-1 to TRBJ1-4; 9 bases fit TRBD1. V shed 4 bases and J 5 bases; nucleotides not matched to a gene: 2. Per the germline V gene, CDR1 is MGHRA and CDR2 is YSYEKL. CDR3 length: 14 amino acids.

The chain carries TRBV4-1 and TRBJ1-1; 8 bases align to TRBD1. J lost 0 bases, V lost 2 bases, and 2 bases had no gene match. Germline V lookup: CDR1 MGHRA, CDR2 YSYEKL. The CDR3 has 15 amino acids. Written as DNA, the CDR3 is TGCGCCAGCAGCCAAACGACAGGGGTGAACACTGAAGCTTTCTTT. Protein product: CASSQTTGVNTEAFF.

V is TRBV12-5 and J is TRBJ1-1, with 10 bases lining up with TRBD1. The CDR3 is 17 residues long. Germline values: CDR1 LGHNT, CDR2 FRNRAP. The V gene end was trimmed by 2 bases and the J gene end by 9 bases; junction bases not matched to a gene: 15. The CDR3 reads CASGLSPGQGFQIQAFF. The CDR3 bases are TGTGCTAGTGGTTTGTCACCGGGACAGGGGTTCCAAATCCAAGCTTTCTTT.

The V and J genes are TRBV7-2 and TRBJ1-6; no clear D. V was pared by 0 bases and J by 9 bases, with 15 bases between. Germline V gene data show CDR1 as SGHTA and CDR2 as FQGNSA. The length of the CDR3 is 16 residues. CDR3 loop: CASSLALGKAISPLHF. The CDR3 DNA sequence: TGTGCCAGCAGCTTAGCGCTCGGGAAAGCCATTTCACCCCTCCACTTT.

The rearrangement joins TRBV7-2 to TRBJ2-7, with D tentatively TRBD2 (6 bases). V was clipped by 3 bases and J by 3 bases, with 12 bases between them. The CDR3 length is 14 residues. Germline V CDR1 and CDR2: SGHTA, FQGNSA. The CDR3 nucleotides are TGTGCCAGCAGCTTTTGGGAGGAAAACTACGAGCAGTACTTC. The encoded protein is CASSFWEENYEQYF.

This chain uses TRBV5-1 with TRBJ1-6; D gene unclear. The CDR3 has 14 residues. V was pared by 0 bases and J by 8 bases, with 9 bases between. Germline V gene data show CDR1 as SGHRS and CDR2 as YFSETQ. CDR3 protein: CASSLGGLDSPLHF. The CDR3 region has the DNA TGCGCCAGCAGCTTGGGTGGGTTGGATTCACCCCTCCACTTT.

This clone occurred once. This CDR3 is CASSSGTDYGYTF. CDR3 coding DNA: TGTGCCAGCAGCTCTGGGACGGACTATGGCTACACCTTC. The chain joins TRBV5-4 to TRBJ1-2, with D perhaps matching TRBD1 (5 bases). From germline, CDR1 is SGHNT and CDR2 YYREEE (reference sequence). This CDR3 has 13 residues. The V end lost 3 bases, the J end lost 3 bases, and 9 bases lay between the germline ends. The whole variable domain, remainder taken from reference TRBV5-4 and TRBJ1-2, is ETGVTQSPTHLIKTRGQQVTLRCSSQSGHNTVSWYQQALGQGPQFIFQYYREEENGRGNFPPRFSGLQFPNYSSELNVNALELDDSALYLCASSSGTDYGYTFGSGTRLTVV.

This clone has more than one count but fewer than ten. Different DNA sequences within this sample yield the same CDR3. The chain couples TRBV9 to TRBJ2-1; D gene ambiguous. CDR1 SGDLS and CDR2 YYNGEE come from the germline V gene. V lost 0 bases to trimming and J lost 6 bases, with 7 bases between them. This CDR3 contains 13 residues. The chain's CDR3 is CASSVATSNEQFF. The CDR3 DNA sequence: TGTGCCAGCAGCGTAGCTACCTCCAATGAGCAGTTCTTC. Together with reference TRBV9 and TRBJ2-1, the CDR3 gives the full variable domain: DSGVTQTPKHLITATGQRVTLRCSPRSGDLSVYWYQQSLDQGLQFLIQYYNGEERAKGNILERFSAQQFPDLHSELNLSSLELGDSALYFCASSVATSNEQFFGPGTRLTVL.

The chain is built from TRBV5-1 and TRBJ1-3; a weak D match, TRBD1 (5 bases). Between the trimmed V and J ends, which lost 0 bases and 3 bases, there was a span of 10 bases. The CDR3 runs to 15 residues. The germline CDR1 and CDR2 sequences are SGHRS and YFSETQ. Written as DNA, the CDR3 is TGCGCCAGCAGCTTGGAGAGGGGTAGTGGAAACACCATATATTTT. Its protein is CASSLERGSGNTIYF.

The gene calls are TRBV5-1 and TRBJ2-2; TRBD1 might be the D (6 bases). The CDR3 is 17 amino acids. The V gene's germline CDR1 is SGHRS and CDR2 YFSETQ. With 0 bases removed from V and 4 bases from J, the gap between germline ends came to 16 bases. The CDR3 DNA reads TGCGCCAGCAGCTTGGGGCGAACAGGGTTGAGCACCGGGGAGCTGTTTTTT. Translating gives CASSLGRTGLSTGELFF.

This clone has only one observation. The chain recombines TRBV9 with TRBJ2-5, with D perhaps being TRBD1 or TRBD2 (6 bases each). Germline CDR1 and CDR2: SGDLS and YYNGEE. The CDR3 extends over 13 amino acids. Trimming removed 0 bases at V and 7 bases at J, with 10 bases between. Written as DNA, the CDR3 is TGTGCCAGCAGCGTAGGAGGGGGAGGGACCCAGTACTTC. It specifies CASSVGGGGTQYF.

This clone appeared once. The genes are TRBV14 and TRBJ2-5; 11 bases are shared with TRBD2. The ends lost 4 bases at V and 0 bases at J; junction bases unmatched: 1. Germline assignment: CDR1 SGHDN and CDR2 FVKESK. This CDR3 region has 15 residues. CDR3 bases: TGTGCCAGCAGCCCGGGACTAGCGGACCAAGAGACCCAGTACTTC. It specifies CASSPGLADQETQYF.

The chain uses TRBV18 and TRBJ1-3; possibly TRBD1 for D (5 bases). V dropped 2 bases and J dropped 9 bases, with 14 bases sitting between them. The CDR3 is 14 amino acids. From germline, CDR1 is KGHSH and CDR2 LQKENI. Here the CDR3 reads CASSPSFEGTTIYF. In nucleotides, the CDR3 is TGTGCCAGCTCACCATCCTTTGAAGGGACCACCATATATTTT.

The CDR3 coding sequence is TGTGCCAGCAGCTTAGGAGGTTTTGCCCAGCATTTT. Encoded protein: CASSLGGFAQHF. The V call is TRBV7-9, the J call TRBJ1-5; D uncertain. CDR3 length: 12 amino acids. Per germline, CDR1 SEHNR and CDR2 FQNEAQ (reference sequence). The V end was cut by 1 base, the J end by 11 bases, with 9 bases between.

The chain couples TRBV29-1 to TRBJ2-1; 11 bases align to TRBD2. The CDR3 length is 15 residues. Germline values: CDR1 SQVTM, CDR2 ANQGSEA. Trimming at V came to 6 bases and at J to 7 bases, leaving 11 bases not matched to a gene. CDR3 amino acids: CSVARSGGASNEQFF. As DNA, the CDR3 is TGCAGCGTAGCCCGTAGCGGGGGGGCCTCTAATGAGCAGTTCTTC.

This chain joins TRBV4-1 and TRBJ1-2, with 8 bases aligning to TRBD1. The germline V gene has CDR1 MGHRA and CDR2 YSYEKL. The CDR3 is made up of 18 amino acids. V was pared by 4 bases and J by 2 bases, with 15 bases of the junction left unmatched. The CDR3 reads CASSLFQPTGAQNYGYTF. Written as DNA, the CDR3 is TGCGCCAGCAGCCTATTCCAGCCGACAGGGGCACAGAACTATGGCTACACCTTC.

This chain joins TRBV14 and TRBJ1-2; D is unresolved. The CDR3 covers 13 residues. The V end lost 4 bases, the J end lost 1 base, and 7 bases lay between the germline ends. Germline values: CDR1 SGHDN, CDR2 FVKESK. CDR3 protein: CASSREINYGYTF. CDR3 sequence (DNA): TGTGCCAGCAGCCGAGAGATTAACTATGGCTACACCTTC.

This clone was observed a single time. This chain uses TRBV7-2 with TRBJ2-7; 11 nucleotides agree with TRBD2. Germline V lookup: CDR1 SGHTA, CDR2 FQGNSA. The CDR3 is made up of 14 amino acids. V shed 5 bases and J 2 bases; nucleotides not matched to a gene: 2. The CDR3 region is CASSPGLAAYEQYF. In DNA form, the CDR3 reads TGTGCCAGCAGCCCGGGACTAGCGGCCTACGAGCAGTACTTC.

This chain connects TRBV27 to TRBJ2-6; 7 nucleotides align to TRBD1. Germline assignment: CDR1 MNHEY and CDR2 SMNVEV (reference sequence). The CDR3 is 18 amino acids. The V segment lost 0 bases and the J segment 0 bases; nucleotides outside the gene matches: 5. The CDR3 bases are TGTGCCAGCAGTTTATCGGACAGGCTGTTCTCTGGGGCCAACGTCCTGACTTTC. Encoded protein: CASSLSDRLFSGANVLTF.

The chain combines TRBV6-5 with TRBJ2-3; 7 bases agree with TRBD2. In germline, CDR1 is MNHEY, CDR2 SVGAGI. The CDR3 length is 14 residues. V lost 6 bases to trimming and J lost 6 bases; unmatched junction nucleotides: 9. CDR3 in DNA: TGTGCCAGCAGGACGGGACTACCAGTGGATACGCAGTATTTT. Its protein is CASRTGLPVDTQYF.

The chain is built from TRBV25-1 and TRBJ2-1; no clear D. The germline gives CDR1 MGHDK, CDR2 SYGVNS. This CDR3 is 11 amino acids long. Trimming pared 8 bases from V and 12 bases from J, leaving 14 bases between. The CDR3 DNA reads TGTGCCAGCCGGACGGCCAGAGGGCAGTTCTTC. Translation: CASRTARGQFF.

The chain carries TRBV11-3 and TRBJ1-3, with a tentative D call TRBD1 (6 bases). V was clipped by 8 bases and J by 2 bases, with 13 bases between them. The germline CDR1 and CDR2 sequences are SGHNT and YENEEA. The CDR3 covers 14 residues. The CDR3 nucleotides are TGTGCCAGCGCTGAGGGGGACGCTGGAAACACCATATATTTT. Translation gives CASAEGDAGNTIYF.

The chain links TRBV30 to TRBJ1-1, with D tentatively TRBD1 (5 bases). This CDR3 has 13 residues. Germline V gives CDR1 GTSNPN, CDR2 SVGIG (reference sequence). The V end lost 0 bases, the J end lost 2 bases, and 7 bases lay between the germline ends. The DNA for the CDR3 is TGTGCCTGGAGTGTTGGGGGTAACACTGAAGCTTTCTTT. Encoded protein: CAWSVGGNTEAFF.

The chain recombines TRBV6-1 with TRBJ1-5; no definite D call. Trimming stripped 3 bases from V and 6 bases from J, with 9 bases between. CDR1 is MNHNS and CDR2 is SASEGT in the germline V gene. This CDR3 contains 13 residues. The CDR3 sequence is CASSEDRTQPQHF. CDR3 DNA: TGTGCCAGCAGTGAGGATCGGACTCAGCCCCAGCATTTT.

V is TRBV7-2 and J is TRBJ2-7; D not certain. CDR1 and CDR2 (germline): SGHTA, FQGNSA. Trimming shortened V by 7 bases and J by 6 bases, and 16 bases separated the two germline ends. CDR3 size: 13 residues. The CDR3 DNA sequence: TGTGCCAGCAATTGGGGTCCCCCGGGCGAGCAGTACTTC. Protein product: CASNWGPPGEQYF.

This clone was recorded once. The chain employs TRBV6-5 and TRBJ2-7, with D tentatively TRBD2 (6 bases). Germline V gives CDR1 MNHEY, CDR2 SVGAGI. The CDR3 is 14 amino acids. Trimming removed 5 bases at V and 2 bases at J, with 13 bases between. Here the CDR3 reads CASSRFASAYEQYF. The CDR3 DNA sequence: TGTGCCAGCAGTCGCTTTGCTAGCGCCTACGAGCAGTACTTC.